This T cell receptor beta chain stems from a study of T cells after yellow fever vaccination (dated by TCRdb to between 2017 and 2020). Context from the whole study: The SMART-Seq v4 Ultra Low Input RNA kit was used to prepare libraries from fractions with low cell numbers. To track T-cell clones before and after primary and booster YFV17D yellow fever vaccination, bulk TCR alpha and beta repertoires were sequenced longitudinally. Two healthy male donors, one aged 18 to 30 and one aged 30 to 40 years, made up the cohort. Blood samples were taken at several timepoints before and after primary and secondary immunization, and bulk PBMC replicates and cell subsets were isolated.

The germline V gene (reference sequence) provides CDR1 DFQATT and CDR2 SNEGSKA. V and J are truncated by 0 bases and 0 bases respectively, leaving an intervening sequence of 8 bases. Taken from cysteine to phenylalanine, the CDR3 has 14 residues. This entry keeps only the CDR3 DNA: 42 bases, framed from base 1. Sequencer: Illumina NovaSeq 6000. TCR cDNA was made using 5'RACE template switching, a step that added a universal primer site and unique molecular identifiers. cDNA synthesis was primed from both the TCR alpha and TCR beta constant segments. Library amplification used two PCR steps, and the second PCR step added sample barcodes and sequencing adapters. Sequencing of libraries was performed on Illumina HiSeq 2500 (2x100 bp) or NovaSeq (2x150 bp). The authors processed their data as follows. Demultiplexing of reads and collapsing into UMI consensus sequences were performed with MIGEC, and V(D)J alignment was carried out with MiXCR. Clonotypes responding to the vaccine were identified with edgeR on replicate PBMC samples, with the criteria of FDR below 0.01 and a log2 fold change above 5 up to day 15. Bulk clonotypes were assigned CD4 or CD8 identity according to which sequenced CD4 or CD8 repertoire held them at higher abundance. TCRdb handled the public reads itself, with Q25 trimming in fastp and clone calling in MiXCR, and kept productive beta chains. When rows share a CDR3 protein, they turn into one entry using the most common DNA and genes. The V and J calls, along with clone size, are taken from TCRdb and not from the paper's own processing. The sample table contains some 340,000 distinct CDR3 sequences; only one count was recorded for approximately 4% of them. Under 30% of the sample rests with the top ten.

What the treatment or condition label conveys for this sample: live attenuated yellow fever vaccine strain. At each blood-draw timepoint, two biological replicates of bulk PBMCs were collected. PBMCs were isolated from peripheral blood using a standard Ficoll-Paque protocol. TriZol was used to extract RNA from bulk PBMCs, CD4 and CD8 fractions, and dextramer-positive and dextramer-negative fractions. This clonotype was seen only a few times. Which antigen it targets is not known. The sample holds no much larger clone one base away, and base qualities are not on file. The investigation overall reported the following: The secondary T-cell response was weaker than the primary response but faster, peaking on day 5 instead of day 15. A small share of clonotypes occurred in both CD4 and CD8 compartments, likely arising from convergent recombination. Computational filtering was required because FACS-sorted repertoires could contain abundant contaminating clonotypes from the bulk population. Most clones expanded after primary vaccination (roughly 96% of CD4 and 88% of CD8) were re-detected after the booster, suggesting that broad memory maintenance occurred. The study included only a couple of donors, which limits how far the findings can be generalized.

The rearranged chain carries TRBV20-1 and TRBJ2-5; too little of a D gene remains to name it. This clonotype was sampled from a man between 18 and 29 years old who received the YFV17D yellow fever vaccine. The specimen comprised PBMCs, sampled 5 days after the yellow fever booster vaccination. The CDR3 corresponds to CSAREGLHQETQYF. In nucleotides, the sequence is TGCAGTGCTAGAGAGGGTCTCCACCAAGAGACCCAGTACTTC.